These 32 T cell receptor beta chains were sequenced from one sample in a study of blood T cell repertoires in COVID-19. Assay: immunoSEQ multiplex PCR; the TCRdb copy retains only in-frame clones and omits some. Of about 100,000 clones in the sample, approximately 90% are singletons; the top ten hold under 6.5%. Sequenced sample: peripheral blood. These receptors were collected from a woman between 50 and 59 years old with COVID-19, enrolled during active disease.

The chain couples TRBV7-6 to TRBJ2-1; 11 bases match TRBD2. The J segment lost 5 bases and the V segment lost 4 bases, leaving 4 bases of the junction unmatched. The CDR3 is 15 residues long. The germline V gene has CDR1 SGHVS and CDR2 FNYEAQ. This chain's CDR3 is CASSSATSGDNEQFF. The CDR3 nucleotides are TGTGCCAGCAGCTCTGCGACTAGCGGGGACAATGAGCAGTTCTTC. Based on the CDR3 plus reference TRBV7-6 and TRBJ2-1, the full variable domain is GAGVSQSPRYKVTKRGQDVALRCDPISGHVSLYWYRQALGQGPEFLTYFNYEAQQDKSGLPNDRFSAERPEGSISTLTIQRTEQRDSAMYRCASSSATSGDNEQFFGPGTRLTVL.

This rearrangement joins TRBV21-1 to TRBJ1-5; TRBD1 reflects the table's D call only, with no check against the DNA. TRBV21-1 counts as a pseudogene. The CDR3 is 15 residues long. The DNA of the CDR3 is TGTGCCAGCAGCATCGCCGGACAGAATAATCAGCCCCAGCATTTT. Translating it yields CASSIAGQNNQPQHF.

The CDR3 reads CAISGLAGGQGDTQYF. Here the CDR3 DNA reads TGTGCCATCAGTGGATTAGCGGGGGGGCAGGGAGATACGCAGTATTTT. The chain has TRBV10-3 and TRBJ2-3, with 11 bases that match TRBD2. V lost 4 bases, J lost 5 bases, and 8 bases stayed unmatched. The CDR3 sequence is 16 residues long. Per the germline V gene, CDR1 is ENHRY and CDR2 is SYGVKD.

This chain uses TRBV4-2 with TRBJ2-1; 12 nucleotides match TRBD2. The CDR3 is made up of 17 amino acids. Germline CDR1 is LGHNA and CDR2 is YNFKEQ. Losses at the gene ends were 0 bases for V and 0 bases for J; bases not matched to a gene: 0. The CDR3 bases are TGTGCCAGCAGCCAAGAGACTAGCGGGAGCTCCTACAATGAGCAGTTCTTC. Translating it yields CASSQETSGSSYNEQFF.

The chain is built from TRBV6-2 or TRBV6-3 and TRBJ2-2; D might be TRBD1 (6 bases). The CDR3 runs to 14 residues. Germline V gives CDR1 MNHEY, CDR2 SVGEGT. Trimming pared 6 bases from V and 1 base from J, leaving 9 bases between. The CDR3 region has the DNA TGTGCCAGCAGCTCACAGGGGAACACCGGGGAGCTGTTTTTT. Translated, it gives CASSSQGNTGELFF.

The chain employs TRBV19 and TRBJ1-5; 7 bases agree with TRBD1. Germline loops: CDR1 LNHDA, CDR2 SQIVND (reference sequence). CDR3 size: 14 residues. V was pared by 4 bases and J by 6 bases, with 6 bases of the junction left unmatched. The CDR3 sequence is CASSTDRVGQPQHF. The CDR3, as DNA: TGTGCCAGTAGTACAGACAGGGTCGGTCAGCCCCAGCATTTT.

Note on this clone: At the DNA level, this CDR3 is encoded by other sequences in the same sample as well. V is TRBV7-2 and J is TRBJ2-7, with no clear D. The CDR3 sequence is 12 residues long. The ends were cut back, 4 bases at V and 0 bases at J, with 4 bases in the middle. Germline CDR1 reads SGHTA; CDR2 reads FQGNSA. CDR3 region: CASSSSSYEQYF. The CDR3 DNA follows: TGTGCCAGCAGCTCGAGCTCCTACGAGCAGTACTTC.

The chain couples TRBV5-6 to TRBJ1-2, with 9 bases that match TRBD1. Trimming took 2 bases from V and 7 from J; bases not matched to a gene: 3. This CDR3 spans 13 amino acids. CDR1 and CDR2 from the germline V gene are SGHDT and YYEEEE. The CDR3 loop is CASSLQGAGGYTF. The CDR3, as DNA: TGTGCCAGCAGCTTACAGGGGGCTGGTGGCTACACCTTC.

The rearrangement joins TRBV5-4 to TRBJ2-2; 7 nucleotides agree with TRBD2. Germline V gene sequence: CDR1 SGHNT, CDR2 YYREEE (reference sequence). J gave up 2 bases and V 4 bases, and 5 bases lay outside the gene matches. The CDR3 consists of 15 residues. The DNA of the CDR3 is TGTGCCAGCAGCCTCACTAGCGTAAACACCGGGGAGCTGTTTTTT. Residues: CASSLTSVNTGELFF. Together with reference TRBV5-4 and TRBJ2-2, the CDR3 gives the full variable domain: ETGVTQSPTHLIKTRGQQVTLRCSSQSGHNTVSWYQQALGQGPQFIFQYYREEENGRGNFPPRFSGLQFPNYSSELNVNALELDDSALYLCASSLTSVNTGELFFGEGSRLTVL.

Only a few counts were recorded for this clone. This chain connects TRBV7-9 to TRBJ2-3; D is uncertain. V dropped 4 bases and J dropped 2 bases, with 10 bases sitting between them. The length of the CDR3 is 14 residues. CDR1 and CDR2 (germline): SEHNR, FQNEAQ (reference sequence). CDR3: CASSSTIPTDTQYF. The CDR3 DNA sequence: TGTGCCAGCAGCTCCACTATTCCCACAGATACGCAGTATTTT.

This clone was observed a single time. The chain uses TRBV3-1 (or the pseudogene TRBV3-2) and TRBJ2-5, with 7 bases that match TRBD1. Germline V gene lookup returns CDR1 LGHDT and CDR2 YNNKEL (reference sequence). CDR3 length: 14 residues. The V segment lost 4 bases and the J segment 5 bases; nucleotides outside the gene matches: 7. The CDR3 sequence: CASSRTGEWETQYF. CDR3 bases: TGTGCCAGCAGCCGTACAGGGGAGTGGGAGACCCAGTACTTC.

In this sample, this clone turned up a few times. The gene calls are TRBV10-3 and TRBJ1-1; 9 positions agree with TRBD1. The germline CDR1 and CDR2 sequences are ENHRY and SYGVKD. V trimming: 3 bases; J trimming: 6 bases; junction bases outside the gene matches: 5. The CDR3 runs to 14 residues. Here the CDR3 reads CAISEFRQGAEAFF. As DNA, the CDR3 is TGTGCCATCAGTGAATTCAGACAGGGGGCTGAAGCTTTCTTT.

The V call is TRBV19, the J call TRBJ2-3; 8 nucleotides line up with TRBD1. Germline loops: CDR1 LNHDA, CDR2 SQIVND (reference sequence). V gave up 3 bases and J gave up 6 bases; unmatched junction bases: 5. The CDR3 sequence is 14 residues long. This CDR3 reads CASSIRGRMDTQYF. The CDR3 region has the DNA TGTGCCAGTAGTATCAGGGGGCGTATGGATACGCAGTATTTT. The full variable domain, its missing parts supplied by reference TRBV19 and TRBJ2-3, is DGGITQSPKYLFRKEGQNVTLSCEQNLNHDAMYWYRQDPGQGLRLIYYSQIVNDFQKGDIAEGYSVSREKKESFPLTVTSAQKNPTAFYLCASSIRGRMDTQYFGPGTRLTVL.

CDR3 in DNA: TGTGCCAGCAGCTCACAAAGTTTCTCCACAGATACGCAGTATTTT. Protein product: CASSSQSFSTDTQYF. This sequence joins TRBV5-4 and TRBJ2-3; D unclear. Looked up from germline, CDR1 is SGHNT and CDR2 is YYREEE (reference sequence). The CDR3 is 15 residues long. V was cut by 3 bases and J by 2 bases, with 13 bases left in between.

The chain combines TRBV7-9 with TRBJ2-7; the D gene is possibly TRBD2 (6 bases). The V end lost 7 bases, the J end lost 7 bases, and 11 bases lay between the germline ends. Germline CDR1 and CDR2: SEHNR and FQNEAQ (reference sequence). This CDR3 has 11 residues. The DNA of the CDR3 is TGTGCCAGCATCAACCGGGGGGAGCAGTACTTC. Translated: CASINRGEQYF.

This clone has only a few counts. The rearrangement joins TRBV28 to TRBJ1-5; no clear D gene. V was pared by 1 base and J by 2 bases, with 12 bases between. Germline V gene lookup returns CDR1 MDHEN and CDR2 SYDVKM. The length of the CDR3 is 16 residues. CDR3 nucleotide sequence: TGTGCCAGCAGTTTATTGGGAGATGTAGGCAATCAGCCCCAGCATTTT. It codes for CASSLLGDVGNQPQHF.

The genes are TRBV23-1 and TRBJ2-7; TRBD1 matches 8 bases. TRBV23-1 is marked as an open reading frame, function uncertain. This CDR3 spans 17 amino acids. After removal of 0 bases from V and 2 bases from J, the junction contained 9 bases not matched to a gene. The CDR3 nucleotides are TGCGCCAGCAGTCAATCCCAAAGGGACAGGACAGCCTACGAGCAGTACTTC. Translated, it gives CASSQSQRDRTAYEQYF.

This rearrangement joins TRBV3-1 (or the pseudogene TRBV3-2) to TRBJ1-1; D not resolved. CDR3 length: 13 residues. V lost 2 bases to trimming and J lost 0 bases, with 4 bases between them. Germline CDR1 reads LGHDT; CDR2 reads YNNKEL (reference sequence). The CDR3 region has the DNA TGTGCCAGCAGCCAATGGCTGAACACTGAAGCTTTCTTT. It is translated as CASSQWLNTEAFF.

This clone occurred once. The chain combines TRBV2 with TRBJ1-6, with D possibly TRBD1 on 6 matching bases. V lost 6 bases and J 5 bases, leaving 11 bases between the germline ends. Germline CDR1 and CDR2: SNHLY and FYNNEI. The CDR3 runs to 14 residues. In nucleotides, the CDR3 is TGTGCCAGCAGGGACAGCGCTAATAATTCACCCCTCCACTTT. This sequence encodes CASRDSANNSPLHF.

A single count supports this clone. The rearrangement links TRBV7-2 to TRBJ1-2; no firm D call. Germline V gene lookup returns CDR1 SGHTA and CDR2 FQGNSA. V was cut by 5 bases and J by 0 bases, with 13 bases left in between. This CDR3 has 15 amino acids. CDR3 sequence reads: CASSPYPGANYGYTF. Here the CDR3 DNA reads TGTGCCAGCAGCCCATATCCGGGAGCTAACTATGGCTACACCTTC.

The CDR3 region is CASSLPLNQPQHF. In DNA, the CDR3 is TGTGCCAGCAGTTTACCATTGAATCAGCCCCAGCATTTT. The V call is TRBV27, the J call TRBJ1-5; D not certain. The germline CDR1 and CDR2 sequences are MNHEY and SMNVEV (reference sequence). Trimming removed 2 bases from V and 4 bases from J, with 6 bases in between. The CDR3 is made up of 13 amino acids.

CDR3 loop: CASSRGGSEAFF. DNA for the CDR3: TGTGCCAGCAGCCGAGGGGGCAGTGAAGCTTTCTTT. V and J are TRBV3-1 (or the pseudogene TRBV3-2) and TRBJ1-1; 7 positions agree with TRBD1. The ends lost 4 bases at V and 7 bases at J; junction bases unmatched: 3. The CDR3 is made up of 12 amino acids. Germline V gene data show CDR1 as LGHDT and CDR2 as YNNKEL (reference sequence).

This chain links TRBV11-3 with TRBJ2-1; 8 bases agree with TRBD1. CDR3 size: 15 residues. The germline gives CDR1 SGHNT, CDR2 YENEEA. Trimming cost V 5 bases and J 6 bases; bases outside gene matches: 9. DNA of the CDR3: TGTGCCAGCAGCACCCGACAGGGGTATGGCAATGAGCAGTTCTTC. It yields the protein CASSTRQGYGNEQFF.

The CDR3 DNA sequence: TGTGCCAGCAGCCCGAGGGACTACCAAGAGACCCAGTACTTC. This sequence encodes CASSPRDYQETQYF. The chain recombines TRBV7-9 with TRBJ2-5; D perhaps matches TRBD2 (6 bases). The CDR3 sequence is 14 residues long. Germline V gene lookup returns CDR1 SEHNR and CDR2 FQNEAQ (reference sequence). Trimming left V 5 bases short and J 0 bases short, with 10 bases between.

The CDR3, as DNA: TGCAGCGCCCGGGGGGGCCAAAACACTGAAGCTTTCTTT. It encodes CSARGGQNTEAFF. The rearrangement links TRBV29-1 to TRBJ1-1; D is perhaps TRBD1 (6 bases). CDR1 SQVTM and CDR2 ANQGSEA come from the germline V gene. The CDR3 is 13 residues long. The V end lost 7 bases, the J end lost 2 bases, and 14 bases lay between the germline ends.

The chain joins TRBV19 to TRBJ1-1; 8 bases are shared with TRBD1. This CDR3 region has 16 residues. V dropped 7 bases and J dropped 4; count of bases not matched to a gene: 14. CDR1 is LNHDA and CDR2 is SQIVND in the germline V gene (reference sequence). The CDR3 DNA sequence: TGTGCCAGTAATTATAGATACCAGGGGGCAGGCACTGAAGCTTTCTTT. It encodes CASNYRYQGAGTEAFF.

This sequence joins TRBV5-1 and TRBJ1-2, with 8 positions matching TRBD1. V gave up 4 bases and J gave up 6 bases; unmatched junction bases: 14. This CDR3 is built from 16 residues. The germline gives CDR1 SGHRS, CDR2 YFSETQ. The CDR3 region is CASSIAGQGALDGYTF. CDR3 nucleotide sequence: TGCGCCAGCAGCATCGCCGGACAGGGCGCCTTGGATGGCTACACCTTC.

V gene TRBV7-9 combines with J gene TRBJ2-5; perhaps TRBD1 as D (5 bases). Trimming left V 3 bases short and J 1 base short, with 9 bases between. Germline CDR1 SEHNR, CDR2 FQNEAQ (reference sequence). The CDR3 runs 14 residues. CDR3 loop: CASSFDRTQETQYF. CDR3 nucleotide sequence: TGTGCCAGCAGCTTCGACAGAACCCAAGAGACCCAGTACTTC.

The V and J genes are TRBV10-3 and TRBJ1-2; 7 bases align to TRBD1. This CDR3 spans 14 amino acids. J was trimmed by 3 bases and V by 3 bases; bases with no gene match: 4. Germline V gene sequence: CDR1 ENHRY, CDR2 SYGVKD. The DNA for the CDR3 is TGTGCCATCAGTGACCGGGACAGTGACTATGGCTACACCTTC. Its translation: CAISDRDSDYGYTF.

In its sample, this clone was seen a few times. The chain employs TRBV5-1 and TRBJ2-2; 7 positions match TRBD1. Losses at the gene ends were 2 bases for V and 6 bases for J; bases not matched to a gene: 10. This CDR3 is built from 16 residues. Per germline, CDR1 SGHRS and CDR2 YFSETQ. CDR3 sequence (DNA): TGCGCCAGCAGCTTACGACAGGGCACTGTGGCCGGGGAGCTGTTTTTT. This gives the protein CASSLRQGTVAGELFF.

The rearrangement links TRBV6-5 to TRBJ1-4, with TRBD1 as a possible D gene (6 bases). The germline V gene encodes CDR1 MNHEY and CDR2 SVGAGI. V was pared by 6 bases and J by 0 bases, with 11 bases between. The CDR3 is 15 amino acids. CDR3 residues: CASRQGLATNEKLFF. CDR3 sequence (DNA): TGTGCCAGCAGACAGGGCCTTGCAACTAATGAAAAACTGTTTTTT.

The chain links TRBV7-2 to TRBJ2-7; TRBD2 agrees at 12 bases. The CDR3 has 14 amino acids. Germline lookup yields CDR1 SGHTA and CDR2 FQGNSA. V shed 5 bases and J 6 bases; nucleotides not matched to a gene: 5. The CDR3 region is CASSPSGGAGEQYF. The CDR3 region has the DNA TGTGCCAGCAGCCCTAGCGGGGGGGCCGGCGAGCAGTACTTC.